The 7 T cell receptor beta chains below were found in one sample sequenced in a study of spatial heterogeneity in lung cancer (dated by TCRdb to the late 2010s). Library construction relied on 5' RACE. The run used a NextSeq 500. The public reads were reanalyzed by TCRdb: fastp trimming at Q25, MiXCR alignment, in-frame beta chains only. Merged by CDR3 protein, the rows form single entries marked with the most common genes and DNA. This sample has 39,000 or so distinct CDR3 sequences in its table, and 7.5% of those were observed once. Approximately 30% of the sample rests with the top ten. This specimen's time point label, per the study, means: sample taken at primary tumor resection. Whole RNA extracted from tumor and nontumor lung tissue, or from cryopreserved PBMC samples, was used for TCR sequencing without cell sorting. The specimen comprised PBMCs, sampled at surgery. The origin of the receptors is a male donor with early-stage non-small cell lung cancer.

V gene TRBV4-3 combines with J gene TRBJ1-1, with unresolved D. Trimming removed 3 bases from V and 0 bases from J, with 8 bases in between. Germline V gives CDR1 LGHNA, CDR2 YSLEER. This CDR3 is built from 14 residues. The CDR3 DNA sequence: TGCGCCAGCAGCCAGCTGGGGTTGAACACTGAAGCTTTCTTT. It yields the protein CASSQLGLNTEAFF.

This clonotype was detected only a few times. The J gene is TRBJ1-3, the V gene TRBV12-3 or TRBV12-4; 8 nucleotides line up with TRBD1. V was pared by 2 bases and J by 4 bases, with 7 bases of the junction left unmatched. The CDR3 length is 16 residues. Here the CDR3 DNA reads TGTGCCAGCAGTTTACTAGGACAGGGTTCCGGAAACACCATATATTTT. It translates to CASSLLGQGSGNTIYF.

At least ten counts were recorded for this clonotype. The gene calls are TRBV4-2 and TRBJ2-1; D remains unclear. From germline, CDR1 is LGHNA and CDR2 YNFKEQ. Trimming took off 1 base at V and 4 bases at J, with 2 bases between the two ends. The CDR3 sequence is 12 residues long. The CDR3 DNA reads as TGTGCCAGCAGCCAAGTTTACAATGAGCAGTTCTTC. Its protein is CASSQVYNEQFF.

In this sample, this clonotype turned up many times. V is TRBV27 and J is TRBJ1-5; 8 nucleotides line up with TRBD1. This CDR3 spans 16 amino acids. Germline V gene lookup returns CDR1 MNHEY and CDR2 SMNVEV (reference sequence). Losses at the gene ends were 6 bases for V and 2 bases for J; bases not matched to a gene: 9. Written as DNA, the CDR3 is TGTGCCAGCAGCTCAGGACAGGGAGGACGCAATCAGCCCCAGCATTTT. It encodes CASSSGQGGRNQPQHF.

This clonotype was recorded at least ten times. Relative to the germline gene, one junction end is altered; a read error may explain this. The chain couples TRBV10-3 to TRBJ1-2, with 9 bases lining up with TRBD1. The CDR3 is 12 residues long. The germline V gene encodes CDR1 ENHRY and CDR2 SYGVKD. The CDR3 bases are TGTGCCATCAGACCCGGGACAGGGAAAAGGCGGTTC. Amino acids: CAIRPGTGKRRF.

CDR3: CATSDLYRNNEQFF. CDR3 bases: TGTGCCACCAGTGATTTATATCGGAACAATGAGCAGTTCTTC. This chain connects TRBV24-1 to TRBJ2-1; unclear D gene. Between the trimmed V and J ends, which lost 1 base and 5 bases, there was a span of 8 bases. The germline gives CDR1 KGHDR, CDR2 SFDVKD. The CDR3 loop spans 14 amino acids.

This clonotype was observed many times. V usage is TRBV9 and J usage is TRBJ2-1; a weak D match, TRBD2 (5 bases). From germline, CDR1 is SGDLS and CDR2 YYNGEE. V was clipped by 3 bases and J by 6 bases, with 16 bases between them. The CDR3 contains 15 residues. DNA of the CDR3: TGTGCCAGCAGCGCTCCTCTAGCCCCGGGCAATGAGCAGTTCTTC. Protein: CASSAPLAPGNEQFF.